The subject of this entry is one TCR beta chain. The data stem from a study of T cell changes during pregnancy in multiple sclerosis. Profiled with immunoSEQ multiplex PCR; TCRdb holds only in-frame clones, not every one. Among under 55,000 clones, about nine tenths were seen once, and the ten largest hold 9.5% to 13%. The CDR3 runs 15 residues. Germline CDR1 is SEHNR and CDR2 is FQNEAQ (reference sequence). The V end was cut by 5 bases, the J end by 5 bases, with 19 bases between. The chain has TRBV7-9 and TRBJ2-7; no clear D. This sample comprised CD8+ T cells from peripheral blood mononuclear cells, obtained after pregnancy. The receptor was derived from a female donor with multiple sclerosis, enrolled in a pregnancy study. The CDR3 here is CASSPPSGSLHEQYF. The CDR3 coding sequence is TGTGCCAGCAGCCCCCCCTCAGGAAGCCTACACGAGCAGTACTTC. The whole variable domain, remainder taken from reference TRBV7-9 and TRBJ2-7, is DTGVSQNPRHKITKRGQNVTFRCDPISEHNRLYWYRQTLGQGPEFLTYFQNEAQLEKSRLLSDRFSAERPKGSFSTLEIQRTEQGDSAMYLCASSPPSGSLHEQYFGPGTRLTVT.